Following are 24 T cell receptor beta chains from one sample sequenced in a study of blood T cell repertoires in COVID-19. Sequencing was performed with immunoSEQ multiplex PCR; in TCRdb, only in-frame clones are kept and a portion is missing. The table has 130,000 or so clones, more than 60% seen once. What was sequenced was peripheral blood. The receptor set was obtained from a woman in her seventies with acute or convalescent COVID-19.

This clone was recorded a few times. The CDR3 DNA reads as TGTGCCAGCAGCCATGGAAGGGGAGGAGGCTACACCTTC. Translating it yields CASSHGRGGGYTF. The chain has TRBV7-3 and TRBJ1-2, with D tentatively TRBD1 (5 bases). CDR1 SGHTA and CDR2 FQGTGA come from the germline V gene. Trimming took off 5 bases at V and 8 bases at J, with 15 bases between the two ends. This CDR3 contains 13 residues.

V and J are TRBV27 and TRBJ2-1; 8 positions match TRBD2. Germline CDR1 is MNHEY and CDR2 is SMNVEV (reference sequence). The CDR3 extends over 15 amino acids. The V and J ends lost 5 bases and 0 bases, in that order; junction bases with no gene match: 3. The CDR3 DNA reads TGTGCCAGCAGTGTAGGGACTAGCTCCTACAATGAGCAGTTCTTC. Translation: CASSVGTSSYNEQFF.

V and J are TRBV13 and TRBJ2-1, with 10 positions matching TRBD1. J was trimmed by 10 bases and V by 4 bases; bases with no gene match: 13. The CDR3 extends over 16 amino acids. Per germline, CDR1 PRHDT and CDR2 FYEKMQ (reference sequence). The CDR3 sequence: CASSSLTGTGVEEQFF. The CDR3 bases are TGTGCCAGCAGCTCCTTGACCGGGACAGGGGTAGAGGAGCAGTTCTTC.

The J gene is TRBJ1-2, the V gene TRBV19; D is ambiguous. Trimming stripped 6 bases from V and 5 bases from J, with 13 bases between. The CDR3 is 13 amino acids. CDR1 and CDR2 from the germline V gene are LNHDA and SQIVND (reference sequence). The CDR3 nucleotides read TGTGCCAGTAGCCGGGGAGATCGGTATGGCTACACCTTC. Translation: CASSRGDRYGYTF.

J is TRBJ1-1 and V is TRBV29-1; tentative D call: TRBD1 (5 bases). V gave up 4 bases and J gave up 6 bases, with 12 bases separating them. The CDR3 is 12 residues long. Germline CDR1 reads SQVTM; CDR2 reads ANQGSEA. CDR3 nucleotides: TGCAGCGTTGTACAAGGGGTGGCTGAAGCTTTCTTT. Translation: CSVVQGVAEAFF.

This clone came up once. The gene calls are TRBV25-1 and TRBJ1-3, with D uncertain. V dropped 4 bases and J dropped 0 bases, with 10 bases sitting between them. Germline V CDR1 and CDR2: MGHDK, SYGVNS. This CDR3 has 15 amino acids. Written as DNA, the CDR3 is TGTGCCAGCAGTGTTAGCGGGAACTCTGGAAACACCATATATTTT. This encodes CASSVSGNSGNTIYF.

The chain couples TRBV29-1 to TRBJ2-7; TRBD1 is a possible D gene (6 bases). Germline V lookup: CDR1 SQVTM, CDR2 ANQGSEA. The CDR3 consists of 11 residues. Trimming took 6 bases from V and 5 from J, leaving 11 bases between them. In nucleotides, the CDR3 is TGCAGCGTCCGGGGACAAGACGAGCAGTACTTC. Protein: CSVRGQDEQYF.

V usage is TRBV3-1 (or the pseudogene TRBV3-2) and J usage is TRBJ2-2; weak D call: TRBD2 (6 bases). The CDR3 is 14 residues long. V dropped 1 base and J dropped 4 bases, with 7 bases sitting between them. Per germline, CDR1 LGHDT and CDR2 YNNKEL (reference sequence). CDR3 nucleotide sequence: TGTGCCAGCAGCCAAGGGAGGGTCACCGGGGAGCTGTTTTTT. It translates to CASSQGRVTGELFF.

In its sample, this clone was seen once. V is TRBV5-5 and J is TRBJ1-2; 8 bases line up with TRBD1. The J segment lost 8 bases and the V segment lost 4 bases, leaving 4 bases of the junction unmatched. The length of the CDR3 is 12 residues. Germline V gives CDR1 SGHKS, CDR2 YYEKEE (reference sequence). CDR3 nucleotide sequence: TGTGCCAGCAGCAAGGACAGGGACGGCTACACCTTC. Protein sequence: CASSKDRDGYTF.

DNA for the CDR3: TGTGCCAGCAGTGTAGGGCAGGGAGGCTACACCTTC. This gives the protein CASSVGQGGYTF. The chain employs TRBV25-1 and TRBJ1-2; tentatively, D is TRBD1 (5 bases). This CDR3 comprises 12 residues. Germline CDR1 and CDR2: MGHDK and SYGVNS. Trimming left V 4 bases short and J 8 bases short, with 11 bases between.

A few counts support this clone. V usage is TRBV7-2 and J usage is TRBJ2-3; 11 nucleotides align to TRBD2. The CDR3 has 16 residues. In germline, CDR1 is SGHTA, CDR2 FQGNSA. Unmatched junction bases numbered 4, after V lost 5 bases and J lost 0 bases. The CDR3 nucleotides read TGTGCCAGCAGCCTAAGACTAGCGGGAAGCACAGATACGCAGTATTTT. Translated: CASSLRLAGSTDTQYF.

The V and J genes are TRBV24-1 and TRBJ2-7, with TRBD1 matching 10 bases. This CDR3 is 17 amino acids long. V shed 4 bases and J 1 base; nucleotides not matched to a gene: 9. Germline values: CDR1 KGHDR, CDR2 SFDVKD. This CDR3 reads CATSDRRDRGLSYEQYF. DNA of the CDR3: TGTGCCACCAGTGACCGCCGGGACAGGGGATTATCCTACGAGCAGTACTTC.

The chain employs TRBV6-1 and TRBJ2-2; 11 nucleotides match TRBD1. This CDR3 is 16 amino acids long. Germline V gives CDR1 MNHNS, CDR2 SASEGT. V was clipped by 4 bases and J by 8 bases; unmatched bases: 9. The CDR3: CASSVQGTGGKGELFF. CDR3 bases: TGTGCCAGCAGTGTGCAAGGGACAGGGGGGAAAGGGGAGCTGTTTTTT.

The rearrangement uses TRBV16 and TRBJ1-3; D is unclear. Per germline, CDR1 KGHSY and CDR2 FQNENV. V gave up 2 bases and J gave up 0 bases, with 8 bases separating them. CDR3 length equals 15 residues. Written as DNA, the CDR3 is TGTGCCAGCAGCCAACGAGGCAGCTCTGGAAACACCATATATTTT. The encoded protein is CASSQRGSSGNTIYF.

The chain recombines TRBV19 with TRBJ1-5; D not certain. With 0 bases removed from V and 7 bases from J, the gap between germline ends came to 7 bases. The CDR3 spans 13 residues. CDR1 LNHDA and CDR2 SQIVND come from the germline V gene (reference sequence). The CDR3 nucleotides are TGTGCCAGTAGTATAGAACAGAAACAGCCCCAGCATTTT. Translated: CASSIEQKQPQHF.

V and J are TRBV6-5 and TRBJ1-1; the D is unclear. CDR3 size: 13 residues. Germline V gene lookup returns CDR1 MNHEY and CDR2 SVGAGI. Trimming removed 5 bases from V and 1 base from J, with 8 bases in between. CDR3 sequence: CASSQRWNTEAFF. The CDR3 DNA follows: TGTGCCAGCAGTCAACGGTGGAACACTGAAGCTTTCTTT.

This clone was seen more than once but under ten times. The chain has TRBV18 and TRBJ2-1; D is perhaps TRBD2 (6 bases). Trimming removed 4 bases from V and 7 bases from J, with 20 bases in between. Germline-derived CDR1 and CDR2 are KGHSH and LQKENI. The CDR3 spans 16 residues. The CDR3 reads CASSLKRGLRENEQFF. The CDR3 nucleotides are TGTGCCAGCTCACTGAAGAGGGGACTCCGTGAGAATGAGCAGTTCTTC.

The chain recombines TRBV5-1 with TRBJ2-5, with D tentatively TRBD2 (6 bases). Germline V gives CDR1 SGHRS, CDR2 YFSETQ. The ends were cut back, 3 bases at V and 5 bases at J, with 11 bases in the middle. The CDR3 length is 13 residues. DNA of the CDR3: TGCGCCAGCAGCTCAGGGACTTGGGAGACCCAGTACTTC. It codes for CASSSGTWETQYF. Supplemented by reference TRBV5-1 and TRBJ2-5, the full variable domain reads KAGVTQTPRYLIKTRGQQVTLSCSPISGHRSVSWYQQTPGQGLQFLFEYFSETQRNKGNFPGRFSGRQFSNSRSEMNVSTLELGDSALYLCASSSGTWETQYFGPGTRLLVL.

In this sample, this clone turned up a few times. This sequence joins TRBV5-1 and TRBJ2-7, with D possibly matching TRBD1 (5 bases). The V gene lost 5 bases and the J gene lost 2 bases, with 11 bases spanning the gap. Germline V CDR1 and CDR2: SGHRS, YFSETQ. The CDR3 loop spans 13 amino acids. CDR3 sequence: CASRFRQPYEQYF. The CDR3 nucleotides read TGCGCCAGCAGATTCCGACAGCCCTACGAGCAGTACTTC.

The genes are TRBV18 and TRBJ2-2, with D perhaps TRBD2 (7 bases). The CDR3 sequence is 14 residues long. V lost 3 bases and J lost 7, with 12 bases in between. Per the germline V gene, CDR1 is KGHSH and CDR2 is LQKENI. The CDR3 region has the DNA TGTGCCAGCTCACCCGCGGGGGCGATCGGGGAGCTGTTTTTT. Amino acid sequence: CASSPAGAIGELFF.

V gene TRBV7-2 combines with J gene TRBJ2-7; possibly TRBD1 for D (5 bases). Germline CDR1 SGHTA, CDR2 FQGNSA. The CDR3 consists of 15 residues. With 5 bases removed from V and 4 bases from J, the gap between germline ends came to 18 bases. In DNA form, the CDR3 reads TGTGCCAGCAGCCCACGGGTGACAGCGTCGTACGAGCAGTACTTC. Translating it yields CASSPRVTASYEQYF.

The J gene is TRBJ1-1, the V gene TRBV29-1; 10 bases are a match to TRBD1. The ends lost 4 bases at V and 5 bases at J; junction bases unmatched: 10. CDR1 and CDR2 from the germline V gene are SQVTM and ANQGSEA. The CDR3 spans 15 residues. DNA for the CDR3: TGCAGCGTTGTTCCGGGACAGGGGAGGTGGACTGAAGCTTTCTTT. The encoded protein is CSVVPGQGRWTEAFF.

The rearrangement links TRBV5-5 to TRBJ1-1; D is undetermined. The CDR3 is 13 amino acids. Trimming took off 2 bases at V and 1 base at J, with 6 bases between the two ends. From germline, CDR1 is SGHKS and CDR2 YYEKEE (reference sequence). In DNA form, the CDR3 reads TGTGCCAGCAGCTTTCAGTCGAACACTGAAGCTTTCTTT. Translation gives CASSFQSNTEAFF.

This chain joins TRBV6-6 and TRBJ2-6; TRBD1 matches at 7 bases. In germline, CDR1 is MNHNY, CDR2 SVGAGI (reference sequence). This CDR3 region has 14 residues. V shed 6 bases, J shed 4 bases, and the junction held 3 bases outside the gene matches. The CDR3 here is CASSLRGGANVLTF. In DNA form, the CDR3 reads TGTGCCAGCAGCCTCAGGGGGGGGGCCAACGTCCTGACTTTC.